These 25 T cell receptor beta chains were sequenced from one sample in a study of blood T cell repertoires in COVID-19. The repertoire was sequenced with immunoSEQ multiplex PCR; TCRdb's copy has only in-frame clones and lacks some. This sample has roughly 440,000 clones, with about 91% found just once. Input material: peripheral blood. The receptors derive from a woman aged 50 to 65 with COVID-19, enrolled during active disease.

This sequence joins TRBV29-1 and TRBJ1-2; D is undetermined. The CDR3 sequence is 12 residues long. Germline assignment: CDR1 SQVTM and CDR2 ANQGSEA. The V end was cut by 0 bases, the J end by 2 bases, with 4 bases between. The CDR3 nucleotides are TGCAGCGTTGAAGAGAGAAACTATGGCTACACCTTC. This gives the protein CSVEERNYGYTF.

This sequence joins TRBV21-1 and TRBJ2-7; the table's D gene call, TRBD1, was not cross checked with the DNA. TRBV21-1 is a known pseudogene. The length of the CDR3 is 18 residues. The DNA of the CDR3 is TGTGCCAGCAGCAGAACAACGCCCGGACAGGGTCGGAGATACGAGCAGTACTTC. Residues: CASSRTTPGQGRRYEQYF.

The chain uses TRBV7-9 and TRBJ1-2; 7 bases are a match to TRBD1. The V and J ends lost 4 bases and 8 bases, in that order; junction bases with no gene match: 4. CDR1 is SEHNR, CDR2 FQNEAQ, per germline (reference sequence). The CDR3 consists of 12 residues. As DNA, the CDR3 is TGTGCCAGCAGCTGGGACAGAGGCGGCTACACCTTC. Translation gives CASSWDRGGYTF.

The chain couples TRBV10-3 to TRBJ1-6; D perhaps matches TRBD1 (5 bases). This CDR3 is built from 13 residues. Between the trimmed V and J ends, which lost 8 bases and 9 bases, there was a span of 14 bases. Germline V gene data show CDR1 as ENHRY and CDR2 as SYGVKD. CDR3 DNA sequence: TGTGCCATCTCTGACGGGGGGTCTTCACCCCTCCACTTT. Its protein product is CAISDGGSSPLHF.

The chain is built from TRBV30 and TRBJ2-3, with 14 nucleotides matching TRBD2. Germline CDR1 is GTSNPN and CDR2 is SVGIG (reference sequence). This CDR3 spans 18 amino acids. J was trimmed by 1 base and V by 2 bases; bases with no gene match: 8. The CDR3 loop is CAWSLGTSGGGGTDTQYF. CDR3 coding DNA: TGTGCCTGGAGTTTAGGGACTAGCGGGGGAGGGGGCACAGATACGCAGTATTTT.

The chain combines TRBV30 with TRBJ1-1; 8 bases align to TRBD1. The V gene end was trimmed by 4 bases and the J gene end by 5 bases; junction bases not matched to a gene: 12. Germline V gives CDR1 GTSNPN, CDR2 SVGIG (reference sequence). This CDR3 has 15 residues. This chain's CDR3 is CAWTPPGRGRTEAFF. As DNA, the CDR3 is TGTGCCTGGACGCCACCGGGCAGGGGGCGAACTGAAGCTTTCTTT.

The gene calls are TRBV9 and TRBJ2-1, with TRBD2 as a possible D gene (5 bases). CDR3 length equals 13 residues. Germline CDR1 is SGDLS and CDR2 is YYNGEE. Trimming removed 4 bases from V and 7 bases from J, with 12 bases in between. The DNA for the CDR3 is TGTGCCAGCAGCCCTGTCACGGGGAATGAGCAGTTCTTC. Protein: CASSPVTGNEQFF.

This CDR3 reads CAIGESTDTQYF. CDR3 in DNA: TGTGCCATCGGGGAGAGCACAGATACGCAGTATTTT. V usage is TRBV10-3 and J usage is TRBJ2-3; possible D gene TRBD2, 5 bases. The germline gives CDR1 ENHRY, CDR2 SYGVKD. Trimming removed 8 bases from V and 0 bases from J, with 6 bases in between. The CDR3 extends over 12 amino acids.

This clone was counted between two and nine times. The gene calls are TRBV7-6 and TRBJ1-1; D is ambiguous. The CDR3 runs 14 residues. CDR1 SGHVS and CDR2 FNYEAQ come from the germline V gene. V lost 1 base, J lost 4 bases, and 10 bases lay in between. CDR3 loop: CASSLGWEVTEAFF. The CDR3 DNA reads TGTGCCAGCAGCTTAGGGTGGGAGGTCACTGAAGCTTTCTTT.

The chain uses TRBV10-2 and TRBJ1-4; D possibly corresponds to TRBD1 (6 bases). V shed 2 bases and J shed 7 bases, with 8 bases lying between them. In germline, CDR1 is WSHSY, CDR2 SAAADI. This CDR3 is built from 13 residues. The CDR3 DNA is TGCGCCAGCAGTGAGGGGGGCGGTGAAAAACTGTTTTTT. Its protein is CASSEGGGEKLFF.

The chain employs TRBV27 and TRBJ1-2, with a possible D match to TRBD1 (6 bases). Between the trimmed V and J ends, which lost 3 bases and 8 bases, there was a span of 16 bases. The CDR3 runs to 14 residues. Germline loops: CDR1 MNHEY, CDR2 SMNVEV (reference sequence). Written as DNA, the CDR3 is TGTGCCAGCAGTTTGGGATGGGGGGGCGACGGCTACACCTTC. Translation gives CASSLGWGGDGYTF.

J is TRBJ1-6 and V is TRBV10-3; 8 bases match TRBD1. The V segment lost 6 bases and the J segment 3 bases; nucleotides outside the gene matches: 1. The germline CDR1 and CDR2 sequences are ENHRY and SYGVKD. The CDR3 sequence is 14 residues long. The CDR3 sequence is CAIRTGDYNSPLHF. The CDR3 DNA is TGTGCCATCAGGACAGGGGACTATAATTCACCCCTCCACTTT.

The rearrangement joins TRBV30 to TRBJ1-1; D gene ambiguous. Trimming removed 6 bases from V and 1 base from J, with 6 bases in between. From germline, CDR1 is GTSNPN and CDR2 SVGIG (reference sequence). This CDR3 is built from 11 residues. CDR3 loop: CACERNTEAFF. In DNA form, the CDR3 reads TGTGCCTGTGAGAGGAACACTGAAGCTTTCTTT.

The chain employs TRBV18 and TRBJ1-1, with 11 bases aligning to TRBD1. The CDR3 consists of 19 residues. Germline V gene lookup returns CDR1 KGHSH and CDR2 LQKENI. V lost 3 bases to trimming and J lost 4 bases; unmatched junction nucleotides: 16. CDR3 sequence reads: CASSPRNIVGTGGSTEAFF. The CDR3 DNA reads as TGTGCCAGCTCACCTCGCAACATTGTGGGGACAGGGGGTAGCACTGAAGCTTTCTTT.

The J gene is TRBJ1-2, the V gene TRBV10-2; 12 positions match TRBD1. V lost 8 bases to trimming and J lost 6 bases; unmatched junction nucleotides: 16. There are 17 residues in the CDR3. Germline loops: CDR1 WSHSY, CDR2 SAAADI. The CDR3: CASGGRDRGRGAHGYTF. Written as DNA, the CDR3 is TGCGCCAGCGGAGGGCGGGACAGGGGGCGCGGGGCTCATGGCTACACCTTC.

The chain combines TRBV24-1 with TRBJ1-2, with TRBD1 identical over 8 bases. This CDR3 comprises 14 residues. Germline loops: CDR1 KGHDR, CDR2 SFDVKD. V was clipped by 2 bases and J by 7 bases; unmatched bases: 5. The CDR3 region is CATSDSDREVGYTF. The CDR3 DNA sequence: TGTGCCACCAGTGATTCGGACAGGGAGGTTGGCTACACCTTC.

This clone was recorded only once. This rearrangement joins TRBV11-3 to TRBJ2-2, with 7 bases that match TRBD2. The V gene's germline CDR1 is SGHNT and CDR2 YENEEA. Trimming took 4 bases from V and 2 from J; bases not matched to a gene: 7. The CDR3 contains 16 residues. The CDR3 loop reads CASSSGLGLNTGELFF. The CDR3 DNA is TGTGCCAGCAGCTCCGGACTAGGTCTAAACACCGGGGAGCTGTTTTTT.

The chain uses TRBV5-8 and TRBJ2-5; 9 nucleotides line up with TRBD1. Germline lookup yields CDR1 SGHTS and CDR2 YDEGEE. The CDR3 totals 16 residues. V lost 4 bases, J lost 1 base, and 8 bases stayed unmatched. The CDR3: CASSPGQGTPQETQYF. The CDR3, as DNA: TGTGCCAGCAGCCCTGGACAGGGGACCCCCCAAGAGACCCAGTACTTC.

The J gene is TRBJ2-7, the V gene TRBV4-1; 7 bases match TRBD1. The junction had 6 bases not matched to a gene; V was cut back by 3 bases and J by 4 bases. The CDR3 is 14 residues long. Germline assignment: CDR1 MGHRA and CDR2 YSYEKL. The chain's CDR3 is CASSQRQGEYEQYF. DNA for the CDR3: TGCGCCAGCAGCCAGAGACAGGGAGAATACGAGCAGTACTTC.

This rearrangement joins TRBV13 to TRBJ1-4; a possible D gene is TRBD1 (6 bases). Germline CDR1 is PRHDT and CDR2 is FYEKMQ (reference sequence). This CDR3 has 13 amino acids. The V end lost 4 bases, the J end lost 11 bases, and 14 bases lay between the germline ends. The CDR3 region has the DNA TGTGCCAGCAGCTCGGGACGGGACATTAAACTGTTTTTT. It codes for CASSSGRDIKLFF.

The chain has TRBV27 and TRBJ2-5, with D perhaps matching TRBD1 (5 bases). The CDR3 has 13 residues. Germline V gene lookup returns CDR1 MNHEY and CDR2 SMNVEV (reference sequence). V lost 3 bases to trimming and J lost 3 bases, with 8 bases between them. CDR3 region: CASSFQGEETQYF. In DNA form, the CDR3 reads TGTGCCAGCAGTTTTCAGGGCGAAGAGACCCAGTACTTC.

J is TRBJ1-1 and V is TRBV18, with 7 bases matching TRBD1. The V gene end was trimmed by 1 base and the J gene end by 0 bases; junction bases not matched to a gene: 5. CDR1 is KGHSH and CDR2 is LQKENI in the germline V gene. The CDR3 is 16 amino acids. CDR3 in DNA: TGTGCCAGCTCACCACGCCAGGGGGGCGTGAACACTGAAGCTTTCTTT. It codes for CASSPRQGGVNTEAFF.

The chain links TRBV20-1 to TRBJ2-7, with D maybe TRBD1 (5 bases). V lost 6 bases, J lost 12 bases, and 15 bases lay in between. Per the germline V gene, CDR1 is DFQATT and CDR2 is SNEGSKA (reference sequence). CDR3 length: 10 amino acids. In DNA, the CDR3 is TGCAGTGCCACGGCCGGCAGGGCGTACTTC. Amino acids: CSATAGRAYF.

CDR3 bases: TGTGCCAGCAGCGAGGACAGGGGATGGGTTGAAGCTTTCTTT. It translates to CASSEDRGWVEAFF. This chain links TRBV27 with TRBJ1-1, with TRBD1 matching over 9 bases. Losses at the gene ends were 6 bases for V and 7 bases for J; bases not matched to a gene: 9. Germline V CDR1 and CDR2: MNHEY, SMNVEV (reference sequence). This CDR3 is built from 14 residues.

In nucleotides, the CDR3 is TGTGCTAGTGGTTTGGTAATTGGGGGACTCACTGAAGCTTTCTTT. It is translated as CASGLVIGGLTEAFF. This chain connects TRBV12-5 to TRBJ1-1, with D possibly being TRBD1 (5 bases). Trimming took off 0 bases at V and 4 bases at J, with 12 bases between the two ends. Germline loops: CDR1 LGHNT, CDR2 FRNRAP. The CDR3 covers 15 residues.